Detailed here is one TCR beta chain. TCRdb's copy holds only in-frame clones and misses some; the assay was immunoSEQ multiplex PCR. This sample has roughly 62,000 clones, with approximately 75% found just once. The data derive from a study of radiotherapy plus CTLA-4 blockade in lung cancer. This clonotype was sampled from a human donor with non-small cell lung cancer who had a complete response to radiotherapy plus ipilimumab. The input for sequencing was peripheral blood, taken from a patient treated with radiotherapy plus ipilimumab.

CDR3 in amino acids: CASSPGTGQRMPQHF. In DNA form, the CDR3 reads TGTGCCAGTAGCCCCGGGACAGGTCAACGTATGCCCCAGCATTTT. This chain uses TRBV19 with TRBJ1-5, with 8 bases aligning to TRBD1. Looked up from germline, CDR1 is LNHDA and CDR2 is SQIVND (reference sequence). V dropped 6 bases and J dropped 9; count of bases not matched to a gene: 13. The CDR3 spans 15 residues.